This note documents a single T cell receptor (beta chain) sequence. Its antigen remains unknown. The CDR3 consists of 13 residues. Germline lookup yields CDR1 MNHEY and CDR2 SVGAGI. V gave up 2 bases and J gave up 2 bases, with 5 bases separating them. The repertoire was sequenced with immunoSEQ multiplex PCR; TCRdb's copy has only in-frame clones and lacks some. This sample has approximately 120,000 clones, with roughly 92% found just once. The data were obtained in a study of graft-versus-host responses after intestinal transplantation. The overall study: All of the recipients had induction that used anti-thymocyte globulin, then tacrolimus and steroids for around three years.

Study conclusions and caveats: Early after transplant, HvG clones declined as circulating GvH clones peaked. The study found high graft-versus-host to host-versus-graft clonal ratios in allografts of patients with graft-donor T cell macrochimerism. GvH clones appeared in recipient marrow, some first in ileum or blood.

This receptor was obtained from a human donor who received an intestinal transplant. The chain is built from TRBV6-5 and TRBJ2-3; D is undetermined. The source was unstimulated CD4+ T cells sorted from spleen or lymph node cells, collected before intestinal transplant. CDR3 residues: CASSYPNTDTQYF. In DNA, the CDR3 is TGTGCCAGCAGTTACCCCAACACAGATACGCAGTATTTT.